Listed here are 18 T cell receptor beta chains from one sample, sequenced in a study of blood T cell repertoires in COVID-19. Here immunoSEQ multiplex PCR was the method, and the copy in TCRdb shows in-frame clones only, minus some. The table lists approximately 240,000 clones, 75% to 85% of them singletons, with around 5.5% in the top ten. The sample consisted of peripheral blood. These receptors all stem from a human donor in a cohort sampled during active COVID-19.

This chain uses TRBV5-4 with TRBJ1-1, with a tentative D call TRBD1 (6 bases). The germline V gene has CDR1 SGHNT and CDR2 YYREEE (reference sequence). V was shortened by 3 bases and J by 4 bases, with 16 bases between the two germline ends. The CDR3 consists of 15 residues. CDR3 bases: TGTGCCAGCAGCTCCCGCGGGGGGGCCGTCACTGAAGCTTTCTTT. As protein: CASSSRGGAVTEAFF.

V and J are TRBV24-1 and TRBJ2-2; 7 bases line up with TRBD2. Germline lookup yields CDR1 KGHDR and CDR2 SFDVKD. Germline trimming cut 9 bases from V and 2 bases from J; bases unmatched to any gene: 11. The CDR3 contains 16 residues. CDR3 nucleotides: TGTGCCACCTCGGACCCTGGGAGGGGTAACACCGGGGAGCTGTTTTTT. Its translation: CATSDPGRGNTGELFF.

The chain recombines TRBV7-6 with TRBJ1-2; D is uncertain. The length of the CDR3 is 14 residues. CDR1 and CDR2 from the germline V gene are SGHVS and FNYEAQ. V was cut by 5 bases and J by 6 bases, with 16 bases left in between. The CDR3 loop reads CASSARSLEDGYTF. DNA of the CDR3: TGTGCCAGCAGCGCGAGGTCCCTAGAGGATGGCTACACCTTC.

This chain uses TRBV6-5 with TRBJ1-2; 7 bases map to TRBD1. Germline V CDR1 and CDR2: MNHEY, SVGAGI. After removal of 7 bases from V and 7 bases from J, the junction contained 9 bases not matched to a gene. The CDR3 length is 13 residues. The CDR3 nucleotides read TGTGCCAGCATTTCCGACAGGGACTTTGGCTACACCTTC. Amino acid sequence: CASISDRDFGYTF.

This clone came up a few times. This chain links TRBV29-1 with TRBJ2-5; 7 nucleotides line up with TRBD2. Germline CDR1 is SQVTM and CDR2 is ANQGSEA. With V trimmed by 8 bases and J by 5 bases, 8 bases remained unmatched. The CDR3 has 12 amino acids. CDR3 nucleotide sequence: TGCAGCCTGAAGGACGGGGGGGAGACCCAGTACTTC. Translation gives CSLKDGGETQYF.

The V gene is TRBV10-3, the J gene TRBJ2-5; 11 bases align to TRBD2. The CDR3 runs 17 residues. The V segment lost 2 bases and the J segment 1 base; nucleotides outside the gene matches: 6. Germline values: CDR1 ENHRY, CDR2 SYGVKD. The CDR3 loop is CAISEQRLAGRQETQYF. CDR3 bases: TGTGCCATCAGTGAGCAGAGACTAGCGGGACGCCAAGAGACCCAGTACTTC.

This sequence joins TRBV5-1 and TRBJ1-2; 7 bases are a match to TRBD1. This CDR3 contains 14 residues. The trim removed 0 bases at V and 7 bases at J, leaving 6 bases unmatched. CDR1 and CDR2 from the germline V gene are SGHRS and YFSETQ. CDR3 in amino acids: CASSLERGLGGYTF. The CDR3, as DNA: TGCGCCAGCAGCTTGGAAAGGGGGCTTGGTGGCTACACCTTC.

The chain joins TRBV19 to TRBJ1-5; D not certain. CDR3 size: 16 residues. Looked up from germline, CDR1 is LNHDA and CDR2 is SQIVND (reference sequence). Trimming took off 1 base at V and 6 bases at J, with 16 bases between the two ends. CDR3 DNA sequence: TGTGCCAGTAGTATAGTCAGCAGCCTTTCGGGTCAGCCCCAGCATTTT. The encoded protein is CASSIVSSLSGQPQHF.

This rearrangement joins TRBV7-9 to TRBJ2-1; D may be TRBD2 (6 bases). The CDR3 sequence is 15 residues long. V was shortened by 4 bases and J by 2 bases, with 12 bases between the two germline ends. Germline V gene data show CDR1 as SEHNR and CDR2 as FQNEAQ (reference sequence). The CDR3 loop is CASSSARGTYNEQFF. Here the CDR3 DNA reads TGTGCCAGCAGCTCAGCTCGGGGGACCTACAATGAGCAGTTCTTC.

V gene TRBV30 combines with J gene TRBJ1-6, with TRBD1 as a possible D gene (6 bases). V lost 2 bases, J lost 8 bases, and 10 bases lay in between. The CDR3 runs 13 residues. CDR1 is GTSNPN and CDR2 is SVGIG in the germline V gene (reference sequence). CDR3 in DNA: TGTGCCTGGAGTCTACAGGGAGATTCACCCCTCCACTTT. Translating it yields CAWSLQGDSPLHF.

The chain links TRBV7-9 to TRBJ2-7, with D unresolved. Looked up from germline, CDR1 is SEHNR and CDR2 is FQNEAQ (reference sequence). V shed 6 bases and J shed 5 bases, with 8 bases lying between them. This CDR3 is 11 amino acids long. The CDR3 here is CASRRSHEQYF. CDR3 sequence (DNA): TGTGCCAGCAGAAGGAGCCACGAGCAGTACTTC.

V gene TRBV28 combines with J gene TRBJ2-5; 10 bases are a match to TRBD1. Germline-derived CDR1 and CDR2 are MDHEN and SYDVKM. Losses at the gene ends were 5 bases for V and 6 bases for J; bases not matched to a gene: 12. The CDR3 contains 16 residues. CDR3 region: CASSPPLGTGVQTQYF. The CDR3 nucleotides are TGTGCCAGCAGTCCACCCCTCGGGACAGGGGTACAGACCCAGTACTTC. Filled out from reference TRBV28 and TRBJ2-5, the complete variable domain reads DVKVTQSSRYLVKRTGEKVFLECVQDMDHENMFWYRQDPGLGLRLIYFSYDVKMKEKGDIPEGYSVSREKKERFSLILESASTNQTSMYLCASSPPLGTGVQTQYFGPGTRLLVL.

This chain joins TRBV6-6 and TRBJ2-1, with D perhaps TRBD2 (6 bases). CDR1 is MNHNY and CDR2 is SVGAGI in the germline V gene (reference sequence). The CDR3 consists of 11 residues. The V end was cut by 10 bases, the J end by 4 bases, with 8 bases between. In DNA form, the CDR3 reads TGTGCCATGGGACTGTACAATGAGCAGTTCTTC. Its translation: CAMGLYNEQFF.

The CDR3 reads CATSRERGALAAYEQYF. For the CDR3, the DNA is TGTGCCACCAGCAGAGAAAGAGGAGCCCTAGCGGCTTACGAGCAGTACTTC. The V gene is TRBV15, the J gene TRBJ2-7; 7 nucleotides match TRBD2. The V and J ends lost 0 bases and 4 bases, in that order; junction bases with no gene match: 12. The length of the CDR3 is 17 residues. Germline CDR1 and CDR2: LNHNV and YYDKDF (reference sequence).

This clone was detected once. The CDR3 nucleotides are TGTGCCAGCAGTCCCGACACGTTCACAGATACGCAGTATTTT. It translates to CASSPDTFTDTQYF. The V gene is TRBV27, the J gene TRBJ2-3; D unresolved. From germline, CDR1 is MNHEY and CDR2 SMNVEV (reference sequence). V lost 5 bases and J lost 2, with 11 bases in between. The CDR3 extends over 14 amino acids.

V usage is TRBV3-1 (or the pseudogene TRBV3-2) and J usage is TRBJ1-5; tentative D call: TRBD1 (6 bases). Trimming took off 4 bases at V and 7 bases at J, with 14 bases between the two ends. This CDR3 comprises 14 residues. The V gene's germline CDR1 is LGHDT and CDR2 YNNKEL (reference sequence). The CDR3 loop reads CASSRSGEGQPQHF. CDR3 bases: TGTGCCAGCAGCCGTTCAGGGGAAGGACAGCCCCAGCATTTT.

This sequence joins TRBV6-5 and TRBJ2-7; 9 nucleotides agree with TRBD2. V dropped 6 bases and J dropped 5; count of bases not matched to a gene: 8. The CDR3 extends over 14 amino acids. The germline V gene encodes CDR1 MNHEY and CDR2 SVGAGI. The CDR3 region has the DNA TGTGCCAGCAGGGCGGGAGGGCCTAGGGACGAGCAGTACTTC. This gives the protein CASRAGGPRDEQYF.

This clone was counted once. The chain uses TRBV7-9 and TRBJ2-3; 8 bases map to TRBD2. From germline, CDR1 is SEHNR and CDR2 FQNEAQ (reference sequence). Trimming removed 0 bases from V and 14 bases from J; junction bases left unmatched: 7. CDR3 length: 13 amino acids. CDR3 coding DNA: TGTGCCAGCAGCTTAGCGCGGGGGGCTTCCTTGTATTTT. As protein: CASSLARGASLYF.